Each of the 9 T cell receptor beta chains below was sequenced from the same sample in a study of regulatory T cells in long-lasting Graves disease. Indicated time point: persistent/refractory GD, antithyroid drugs over 5 years with positive TRAb. Preparation of the TCR library used RNA extracted from PBMCs. Arm-PCR of CDR3 regions and iRepertoire HTBI primers were used to build TCR beta libraries. Via MiXCR, TCRdb re-called the multiplex PCR reads, giving one row per CDR3 protein. The profile shows approximately 400,000 distinct CDR3 sequences, around 20% of them singletons. The input for sequencing was peripheral blood mononuclear cells (PBMCs), taken when the disease was refractory, from a patient treated with antithyroid drugs. The source is a female donor with Graves disease.

This clonotype was counted at least ten times. The rearrangement joins TRBV12-3 or TRBV12-4 to TRBJ1-4; D remains ambiguous. The CDR3 has 16 amino acids. Trimming pared 8 bases from V and 0 bases from J, leaving 16 bases between. The CDR3 nucleotides are TGTGCCAGCTACCCGGGAACTAGAGCAACTAATGAAAAACTGTTTTTT. Protein sequence: CASYPGTRATNEKLFF.

The rearrangement uses TRBV4-2 and TRBJ2-5; either TRBD1 or TRBD2 may supply D (5 bases each). Trimming pared 0 bases from V and 3 bases from J, leaving 11 bases between. Germline V gene data show CDR1 as LGHNA and CDR2 as YNFKEQ. This CDR3 region has 15 residues. The DNA for the CDR3 is TGTGCCAGCAGCCAAGATTTGGGGGAGAAAGAGACCCAGTACTTC. As protein: CASSQDLGEKETQYF.

The V and J genes are TRBV10-3 and TRBJ1-5; D unresolved. V was trimmed by 6 bases and J by 5 bases, leaving 11 bases between them. CDR3 size: 13 residues. From germline, CDR1 is ENHRY and CDR2 SYGVKD. The CDR3 here is CAIRRREDQPQHF. CDR3 nucleotides: TGTGCCATCAGGCGCCGGGAGGATCAGCCCCAGCATTTT.

This clonotype turned up a few times. This chain connects TRBV30 to TRBJ2-5, with TRBD1 identical over 8 bases. V gave up 3 bases and J gave up 5 bases; unmatched junction bases: 5. Germline V lookup: CDR1 GTSNPN, CDR2 SVGIG (reference sequence). There are 13 residues in the CDR3. DNA of the CDR3: TGTGCCTGGAGGGAGACAGGGGTTGAGACCCAGTACTTC. Its translation is CAWRETGVETQYF.

This rearrangement joins TRBV6-1 to TRBJ1-2; TRBD1 is a possible D gene (5 bases). The CDR3 is 14 amino acids. V was clipped by 4 bases and J by 8 bases, with 17 bases between them. From germline, CDR1 is MNHNS and CDR2 SASEGT. The CDR3 loop reads CASSALGSDRGYTF. The CDR3 bases are TGTGCCAGCAGTGCTCTAGGCAGCGACAGAGGCTACACCTTC.

The CDR3 region has the DNA TGCAGCGTTGCGCTAGCGGGATTGGCTGAGCAGTTCTTC. Its protein product is CSVALAGLAEQFF. The rearrangement links TRBV29-1 to TRBJ2-5, with TRBD2 identical over 9 bases. The better agreement between TRBJ2-1 and the DNA end casts doubt on the J call. The CDR3 is 13 residues long. Germline CDR1 and CDR2: SQVTM and ANQGSEA.

The chain uses TRBV28 and TRBJ2-1; D gene uncertain. The CDR3 length is 13 residues. The ends were cut back, 5 bases at V and 9 bases at J, with 14 bases in the middle. The germline V gene has CDR1 MDHEN and CDR2 SYDVKM. The CDR3 DNA is TGTGCCAGCAGTGCCCAAATGGACCCTGAGCAGTTCTTC. Residues: CASSAQMDPEQFF.

The table lists this clonotype with a few counts. V usage is TRBV27 and J usage is TRBJ2-7, with D perhaps given as TRBD1 or TRBD2 (5 bases each). The CDR3 is made up of 14 amino acids. Per germline, CDR1 MNHEY and CDR2 SMNVEV (reference sequence). Trimming stripped 3 bases from V and 5 bases from J, with 14 bases between. As DNA, the CDR3 is TGTGCCAGCAGTTTTTGGGGGACCCCGGACGAGCAGTACTTC. It is translated as CASSFWGTPDEQYF.

This clonotype was counted ten times or more. This rearrangement joins TRBV28 to TRBJ2-7; TRBD1 might be the D (5 bases). CDR3 length: 14 residues. Germline lookup yields CDR1 MDHEN and CDR2 SYDVKM. The V end lost 5 bases, the J end lost 0 bases, and 11 bases lay between the germline ends. The CDR3 sequence is CASSPQDISYEQYF. The CDR3 DNA follows: TGTGCCAGCAGTCCACAGGATATCTCCTACGAGCAGTACTTC.